A single sample is the source of the 14 T cell receptor beta chains below, sequenced in a study of shared clonotypes between healthy human individuals (dated by TCRdb to the early 2020s). Receptors were amplified or captured by the immunoSEQ multiplex PCR assay. TCRdb provides this immuneACCESS table in a form limited to in-frame rearrangements. Some clones are lacking; in checked studies, under half of them reflect an unresolved V gene, and why the rest are absent is not known. The sample table shows about 1 million clones, and approximately 72% are seen once. The top ten clonotypes cover 1.4% to 1.5% of the sample. Material for sequencing was memory CD4+ T cells sorted from blood. The sample's cell subset or site label, in plain terms: CD45RA-negative fraction. These receptor sequences come from a man younger than 30 in good health.

This chain links TRBV6-1 with TRBJ2-7, with unresolved D. Trimming removed 4 bases at V and 2 bases at J, with 12 bases between. The CDR3 covers 14 residues. The germline V gene has CDR1 MNHNS and CDR2 SASEGT. CDR3 loop: CASSVDSGTYEQYF. The CDR3 coding sequence is TGTGCCAGCAGTGTAGACTCAGGTACCTACGAGCAGTACTTC.

The rearrangement uses TRBV10-3 and TRBJ2-1, with 8 bases identical to TRBD2. The CDR3 covers 13 residues. The V gene end was trimmed by 8 bases and the J gene end by 8 bases; junction bases not matched to a gene: 8. The germline CDR1 and CDR2 sequences are ENHRY and SYGVKD. CDR3 sequence: CAISAGALDEQFF. CDR3 bases: TGTGCCATCTCAGCGGGAGCACTCGATGAGCAGTTCTTC.

With respect to this clone: Relative to the germline gene, one junction end is altered; a read error may explain this. The chain uses TRBV11-2 and TRBJ2-3; TRBD2 matches 15 bases. The V gene's germline CDR1 is SGHAT and CDR2 FQNNGV. The CDR3 is made up of 19 amino acids. CDR3 region: CASSFGGLAGGSGTNTQYF. The CDR3 bases are TGTGCCAGCAGCTTTGGGGGACTAGCGGGAGGTAGTGGCACAAATACGCAGTATTTT.

V and J are TRBV6-1 and TRBJ2-7; tentative D call: TRBD1 (6 bases). CDR3 size: 15 residues. Trimming shortened V by 3 bases and J by 6 bases, and 18 bases separated the two germline ends. CDR1 is MNHNS, CDR2 SASEGT, per germline. For the CDR3, the DNA is TGTGCCAGCAGTGAGTGGGAGCGTAGGGGGACCGAGCAGTACTTC. This codes for CASSEWERRGTEQYF.

V and J are TRBV11-2 and TRBJ2-1, with 11 bases matching TRBD2. CDR1 and CDR2 (germline): SGHAT, FQNNGV. This CDR3 has 15 amino acids. V was clipped by 5 bases and J by 7 bases; unmatched bases: 7. CDR3 loop: CASSRLAGKDNEQFF. The CDR3 nucleotides read TGTGCCAGCAGCCGACTAGCGGGGAAAGATAATGAGCAGTTCTTC.

This clone was seen more than once but under ten times. The V call is TRBV5-5, the J call TRBJ2-3; D uncertain. V gave up 0 bases and J gave up 6 bases, with 8 bases separating them. This CDR3 is built from 13 residues. CDR1 SGHKS and CDR2 YYEKEE come from the germline V gene (reference sequence). The CDR3 loop is CASSLGPLDTQYF. As DNA, the CDR3 is TGTGCCAGCAGCTTGGGGCCGTTGGATACGCAGTATTTT.

CDR3 amino acids: CASSLDWTGFNSPLHF. The CDR3 coding sequence is TGTGCCAGCAGCTTAGACTGGACAGGGTTTAATTCACCCCTCCACTTT. The chain combines TRBV7-8 with TRBJ1-6, with TRBD1 matching 8 bases. V was pared by 1 base and J by 6 bases, with 5 bases of the junction left unmatched. This CDR3 comprises 16 residues. Germline V lookup: CDR1 SGHVS, CDR2 FQNEAQ.

This CDR3 reads CASSFRGEKYEQYF. CDR3 nucleotide sequence: TGTGCCAGCAGTTTTCGGGGGGAAAAGTACGAGCAGTACTTC. This chain uses TRBV27 with TRBJ2-7; 7 bases are a match to TRBD2. CDR1 MNHEY and CDR2 SMNVEV come from the germline V gene (reference sequence). The length of the CDR3 is 14 residues. Trimming removed 3 bases from V and 4 bases from J; junction bases left unmatched: 6.

The DNA for the CDR3 is TGCGCCAGCAGAAATTACAGGGACCAACTGTTTTTT. It is translated as CASRNYRDQLFF. V and J are TRBV5-1 and TRBJ1-4; tentatively, D is TRBD1 (6 bases). Germline assignment: CDR1 SGHRS and CDR2 YFSETQ. With 5 bases removed from V and 12 bases from J, the gap between germline ends came to 14 bases. CDR3 length equals 12 residues. The full variable domain, its missing parts supplied by reference TRBV5-1 and TRBJ1-4, is KAGVTQTPRYLIKTRGQQVTLSCSPISGHRSVSWYQQTPGQGLQFLFEYFSETQRNKGNFPGRFSGRQFSNSRSEMNVSTLELGDSALYLCASRNYRDQLFFGSGTQLSVL.

This chain uses TRBV5-1 with TRBJ2-6; maybe TRBD2 (6 bases). This CDR3 region has 16 residues. The germline V gene encodes CDR1 SGHRS and CDR2 YFSETQ. V lost 5 bases to trimming and J lost 4 bases, with 16 bases between them. The CDR3 region has the DNA TGCGCCAGCAGACCAGAGGAGGGTCCCGGGGCCAACGTCCTGACTTTC. Its translation is CASRPEEGPGANVLTF.

This clone was counted between two and nine times. The genes are TRBV30 and TRBJ2-7, with 12 bases matching TRBD1. Looked up from germline, CDR1 is GTSNPN and CDR2 is SVGIG (reference sequence). This CDR3 comprises 15 residues. J lost 6 bases, V lost 2 bases, and 8 bases had no gene match. This chain's CDR3 is CAWSRPGQGAGEQYF. The CDR3 nucleotides are TGTGCCTGGAGTCGTCCGGGACAGGGGGCAGGCGAGCAGTACTTC.

The table lists this clone with a count of one. This chain joins TRBV28 and TRBJ1-4; TRBD1 agrees at 8 bases. The V segment lost 2 bases and the J segment 3 bases; nucleotides outside the gene matches: 8. Germline CDR1 MDHEN, CDR2 SYDVKM. The CDR3 extends over 17 amino acids. The CDR3 DNA follows: TGTGCCAGCAGTTTACTACAGGGGGGAGTACCTAATGAAAAACTGTTTTTT. Amino acid sequence: CASSLLQGGVPNEKLFF.

This clone was counted a single time. The chain joins TRBV16 to TRBJ1-6, with 8 bases fitting TRBD1. V shed 4 bases and J 4 bases; nucleotides not matched to a gene: 3. CDR3 length equals 15 residues. Germline V CDR1 and CDR2: KGHSY, FQNENV. CDR3 nucleotide sequence: TGTGCCAGCAGCCTAAACAGGGGGTATAATTCACCCCTCCACTTT. Translating gives CASSLNRGYNSPLHF.

This rearrangement joins TRBV28 to TRBJ1-6, with D perhaps TRBD1 (6 bases). V dropped 4 bases and J dropped 0 bases, with 19 bases sitting between them. This CDR3 contains 19 residues. Germline V gene sequence: CDR1 MDHEN, CDR2 SYDVKM. CDR3 nucleotides: TGTGCCAGCAGTTCCGGGACAAGGGTGGCCGGCTCCTATAATTCACCCCTCCACTTT. Residues: CASSSGTRVAGSYNSPLHF. Using reference TRBV28 and TRBJ1-6 for the parts outside the CDR3, the full variable domain is DVKVTQSSRYLVKRTGEKVFLECVQDMDHENMFWYRQDPGLGLRLIYFSYDVKMKEKGDIPEGYSVSREKKERFSLILESASTNQTSMYLCASSSGTRVAGSYNSPLHFGNGTRLTVT.